The subject of this entry is one TCR beta chain. No antigen is known for it. Germline values: CDR1 SGHTA, CDR2 FQGNSA. The germline V and J ends were trimmed by 6 bases and 7 bases, with 13 bases remaining between them. The CDR3 sequence is 13 residues long. This record belongs to a study of T cells and Merkel cell carcinoma outcomes. Regarding the study as a whole: In Merkel cell carcinoma, repertoire and T-cell density reportedly predicted outcomes.

Profiling relied on immunoSEQ multiplex PCR, and the TCRdb table lists in-frame clones only, not all of them. The data hold 10,000 or so clones, with 95% to 96% observed a single time. The source is a human donor with Merkel cell carcinoma. The chain joins TRBV7-2 to TRBJ1-5, with a possible D match to TRBD1 (6 bases). Sequenced: tumor tissue from Merkel cell carcinoma. CDR3 in amino acids: CASSQGGLQPQHF. CDR3 coding DNA: TGTGCCAGCAGTCAAGGGGGGTTGCAGCCCCAGCATTTT.